Following are 18 T cell receptor beta chains from one sample sequenced in a study of shared clonotypes between healthy human individuals. Sequencing used immunoSEQ multiplex PCR; TCRdb keeps in-frame clones, though not all of them. The table lists 600,000 to 700,000 clones, about 80% of them singletons. Sequencing was done on a sample of memory CD4+ T cells sorted from blood. Subset specified: CD45RA-negative fraction. The source of these receptors is a woman between 25 and 40 years old in good health.

The chain combines TRBV5-1 with TRBJ2-3; D gene uncertain. Per germline, CDR1 SGHRS and CDR2 YFSETQ. With 0 bases removed from V and 1 base from J, the gap between germline ends came to 9 bases. The CDR3 runs to 15 residues. The CDR3 reads CASSLVLQGTDTQYF. The CDR3 bases are TGCGCCAGCAGCTTGGTCCTTCAGGGCACAGATACGCAGTATTTT.

The chain combines TRBV6-6 with TRBJ1-1; perhaps TRBD1 as D (6 bases). Germline V CDR1 and CDR2: MNHNY, SVGAGI (reference sequence). The CDR3 consists of 14 residues. V was clipped by 9 bases and J by 7 bases, with 21 bases between them. CDR3: CASLDSSRGNEAFF. The CDR3 nucleotides read TGTGCCAGTCTGGACAGTAGCCGGGGGAATGAAGCTTTCTTT.

The J gene is TRBJ1-2, the V gene TRBV6-5; 10 bases match TRBD1. Germline CDR1 reads MNHEY; CDR2 reads SVGAGI. The V segment lost 4 bases and the J segment 9 bases; nucleotides outside the gene matches: 8. The CDR3 covers 14 residues. The CDR3 bases are TGTGCCAGCAGTTCCCCCCGGGACAGGGGAAGCTACACCTTC. Protein sequence: CASSSPRDRGSYTF.

The chain couples TRBV18 to TRBJ2-3, with a possible D match to TRBD1 (5 bases). The CDR3 has 15 amino acids. Per germline, CDR1 KGHSH and CDR2 LQKENI. V lost 2 bases and J 3 bases, leaving 12 bases between the germline ends. The CDR3 protein is CASSPGAGLTDTQYF. The DNA of the CDR3 is TGTGCCAGCTCACCAGGCGCAGGGTTGACAGATACGCAGTATTTT. The variable domain in full, with the rest retrieved from reference TRBV18 and TRBJ2-3, is NAGVMQNPRHLVRRRGQEARLRCSPMKGHSHVYWYRQLPEEGLKFMVYLQKENIIDESGMPKERFSAEFPKEGPSILRIQQVVRGDSAAYFCASSPGAGLTDTQYFGPGTRLTVL.

The gene calls are TRBV2 and TRBJ1-1; 7 bases fit TRBD1. Losses at the gene ends were 7 bases for V and 5 bases for J; bases not matched to a gene: 13. Germline V gene lookup returns CDR1 SNHLY and CDR2 FYNNEI. CDR3 length: 15 residues. The CDR3 sequence: CASIGTGATRTEAFF. The DNA for the CDR3 is TGTGCCAGCATCGGTACAGGGGCGACGAGAACTGAAGCTTTCTTT.

A note on this clone: The same CDR3 also results from other DNA sequences found in this sample. The chain joins TRBV2 to TRBJ2-3; 10 bases agree with TRBD2. V was pared by 6 bases and J by 5 bases, with 5 bases of the junction left unmatched. Germline CDR1 SNHLY, CDR2 FYNNEI. The CDR3 is 14 residues long. The CDR3 here is CASSPLAGVDTQYF. The CDR3 nucleotides read TGTGCCAGCAGCCCCCTAGCGGGAGTAGATACGCAGTATTTT.

This clone was seen more than once but under ten times. This chain connects TRBV20-1 to TRBJ1-2; no definite D call. There are 11 residues in the CDR3. The ends were cut back, 6 bases at V and 1 base at J, with 6 bases in the middle. Germline V CDR1 and CDR2: DFQATT, SNEGSKA (reference sequence). The CDR3 bases are TGCAGTGCCGTGGGTAACTATGGCTACACCTTC. Protein sequence: CSAVGNYGYTF.

The rearrangement links TRBV6-6 to TRBJ1-2, with D uncertain. The CDR3 is made up of 13 amino acids. V was shortened by 6 bases and J by 5 bases, with 13 bases between the two germline ends. Germline V gives CDR1 MNHNY, CDR2 SVGAGI (reference sequence). The CDR3 protein is CASRSPEYYGYTF. CDR3 coding DNA: TGTGCCAGCAGAAGCCCGGAATATTATGGCTACACCTTC.

The chain joins TRBV18 to TRBJ2-7; no definite D call. Trimming shortened V by 3 bases and J by 5 bases, and 8 bases separated the two germline ends. In germline, CDR1 is KGHSH, CDR2 LQKENI. The CDR3 sequence is 12 residues long. CDR3 sequence reads: CASSPLGNEQYF. The CDR3, as DNA: TGTGCCAGCTCACCGTTGGGGAACGAGCAGTACTTC.

This clone has ten or more counts. V is TRBV29-1 and J is TRBJ2-1, with 11 bases lining up with TRBD2. Germline loops: CDR1 SQVTM, CDR2 ANQGSEA. The CDR3 runs to 13 residues. The J segment lost 10 bases and the V segment lost 6 bases, leaving 8 bases of the junction unmatched. The CDR3 DNA reads as TGCAGCGTGTATAGCGGGAGGGCCGGGGAGCAGTTCTTC. As protein: CSVYSGRAGEQFF.

The chain has TRBV18 and TRBJ1-1; possibly TRBD1 for D (5 bases). Germline values: CDR1 KGHSH, CDR2 LQKENI. The V gene lost 2 bases and the J gene lost 3 bases, with 13 bases spanning the gap. This CDR3 region has 15 residues. The CDR3 loop reads CASSPSLAGDTEAFF. The CDR3 region has the DNA TGTGCCAGCTCACCATCGCTGGCGGGGGACACTGAAGCTTTCTTT.

This chain connects TRBV18 to TRBJ1-5; TRBD1 might be the D (5 bases). CDR3 size: 14 residues. Germline V gene sequence: CDR1 KGHSH, CDR2 LQKENI. The V gene lost 0 bases and the J gene lost 7 bases, with 10 bases spanning the gap. The CDR3 is CASSPPGVRQPQHF. The CDR3 DNA sequence: TGTGCCAGCTCACCACCGGGGGTGAGGCAGCCCCAGCATTTT.

This clone was seen a few times. Other DNA sequences in this specimen translate into the identical CDR3. V and J are TRBV4-1 and TRBJ1-4; TRBD1 agrees at 9 bases. Germline V gives CDR1 MGHRA, CDR2 YSYEKL. The CDR3 has 15 residues. Unmatched junction bases numbered 3, after V lost 2 bases and J lost 5 bases. The DNA of the CDR3 is TGCGCCAGCAGCCAACACGGGACAGGGAATGAAAAACTGTTTTTT. Amino acid sequence: CASSQHGTGNEKLFF.

The chain couples TRBV29-1 to TRBJ2-5; a possible D gene is TRBD2 (5 bases). Germline V lookup: CDR1 SQVTM, CDR2 ANQGSEA. V was cut by 3 bases and J by 4 bases, with 12 bases left in between. This CDR3 is built from 13 residues. The CDR3 loop is CSVDSRGVETQYF. CDR3 bases: TGCAGCGTTGACAGTCGGGGAGTAGAGACCCAGTACTTC.

The rearrangement joins TRBV19 to TRBJ1-5; the D gene is possibly TRBD1 (6 bases). The closer fit of TRBJ2-3 to the DNA end suggests the J call may be wrong. The CDR3 totals 16 residues. The germline CDR1 and CDR2 sequences are LNHDA and SQIVND (reference sequence). DNA for the CDR3: TGTGCCAGTAGTATAGAGGCAGGGGATAGCAATCAGCCCCAGTATTTT. It encodes CASSIEAGDSNQPQYF.

In this sample, this clone turned up a few times. The chain couples TRBV27 to TRBJ2-1, with 13 bases fitting TRBD2. The ends lost 2 bases at V and 10 bases at J; junction bases unmatched: 5. The CDR3 contains 15 residues. Germline V gene lookup returns CDR1 MNHEY and CDR2 SMNVEV (reference sequence). The CDR3 nucleotides are TGTGCCAGCAGTTTACAGGGACTAGCGGGAAACGAGCAGTTCTTC. It encodes CASSLQGLAGNEQFF.

This clone has a single count. V usage is TRBV7-3 and J usage is TRBJ2-5; D perhaps matches TRBD1 (5 bases). CDR3 size: 13 residues. Germline V CDR1 and CDR2: SGHTA, FQGTGA. With 4 bases removed from V and 0 bases from J, the gap between germline ends came to 6 bases. The DNA for the CDR3 is TGTGCCAGCAGCTCCAGGGACCAAGAGACCCAGTACTTC. The encoded protein is CASSSRDQETQYF.

The chain couples TRBV21-1 to TRBJ2-7. TRBV21-1 is reported as a pseudogene. The CDR3 spans 15 residues. CDR3 protein: CASSKWGYISYEQYF. DNA for the CDR3: TGTGCCAGCAGCAAATGGGGTTATATTTCCTACGAGCAGTACTTC.